The next 8 T cell receptor beta chains were all read from a single sample in a study of blood T cell repertoires in COVID-19. Some clones are missing from TCRdb's copy, which holds only in-frame ones; the method was immunoSEQ multiplex PCR. Of under 300,000 clones in the sample, nearly 90% are singletons; the top ten hold about 2%. The sample was PBMCs or T cells enriched from blood (not recorded which). The receptors derive from a woman aged 55-75 years who had recovered from COVID-19.

This chain uses TRBV2 with TRBJ1-5; no clear D. The CDR3 has 15 amino acids. The V end was cut by 3 bases, the J end by 4 bases, with 13 bases between. Germline V gene data show CDR1 as SNHLY and CDR2 as FYNNEI. The CDR3 region is CASSELQAGNQPQHF. DNA for the CDR3: TGTGCCAGCAGTGAGTTGCAAGCGGGGAATCAGCCCCAGCATTTT.

This rearrangement joins TRBV9 to TRBJ2-2, with D possibly matching TRBD2 (5 bases). V lost 7 bases to trimming and J lost 0 bases, with 7 bases between them. Looked up from germline, CDR1 is SGDLS and CDR2 is YYNGEE. The CDR3 has 13 amino acids. As DNA, the CDR3 is TGTGCCAGCGGGAGCCCGAACACCGGGGAGCTGTTTTTT. This encodes CASGSPNTGELFF.

V is TRBV28 and J is TRBJ1-2, with D uncertain. Germline loops: CDR1 MDHEN, CDR2 SYDVKM. This CDR3 has 12 amino acids. Trimming took off 3 bases at V and 8 bases at J, with 10 bases between the two ends. The CDR3, as DNA: TGTGCCAGCAGTTTGGTCCAGTACGGCTACACCTTC. Its protein is CASSLVQYGYTF.

Turning to this clone: One junction end disagrees with the germline gene, perhaps due to a read error. V usage is TRBV7-7 and J usage is TRBJ1-1; 7 bases map to TRBD1. Germline V gene lookup returns CDR1 SSHAT and CDR2 FNYEAQ (reference sequence). This CDR3 comprises 13 residues. The DNA of the CDR3 is TGTGCTAGCAGCTTCGACAGGGACACTGAAGCTTTCTTT. It yields the protein CASSFDRDTEAFF. Full variable domain (rest looked up from reference TRBV7-7 and TRBJ1-1): GAGVSQSPRYKVTKRGQDVTLRCDPISSHATLYWYQQALGQGPEFLTYFNYEAQPDKSGLPSDRFSAERPEGSISTLTIQRTEQRDSAMYRCASSFDRDTEAFFGQGTRLTVV.

The chain recombines TRBV12-3 or TRBV12-4 with TRBJ2-5; D unclear. Trimming took 2 bases from V and 5 from J, leaving 6 bases between them. The CDR3 length is 12 residues. CDR3 nucleotide sequence: TGTGCCAGCAGTTTATCAGTGGAGACCCAGTACTTC. Translating gives CASSLSVETQYF.

The rearrangement uses TRBV7-9 and TRBJ1-5; TRBD1 matches at 8 bases. This CDR3 spans 13 amino acids. Trimming cost V 5 bases and J 6 bases; bases outside gene matches: 3. Per the germline V gene, CDR1 is SEHNR and CDR2 is FQNEAQ (reference sequence). The CDR3 reads CASSKDRAQPQHF. DNA for the CDR3: TGTGCCAGCAGCAAGGACAGGGCTCAGCCCCAGCATTTT.

The chain recombines TRBV11-1 with TRBJ1-1; 7 bases are shared with TRBD1. The CDR3 runs to 15 residues. Trimming took 4 bases from V and 6 from J; bases not matched to a gene: 11. The germline V gene has CDR1 SGHAT and CDR2 FQDESV (reference sequence). The CDR3 sequence is CASSSPSGGRPEAFF. CDR3 nucleotides: TGTGCCAGCAGCTCGCCGTCAGGGGGAAGGCCTGAAGCTTTCTTT. Looking up the rest from reference TRBV11-1 and TRBJ1-1 gives the full variable domain: EAEVAQSPRYKITEKSQAVAFWCDPISGHATLYWYRQILGQGPELLVQFQDESVVDDSQLPKDRFSAERLKGVDSTLKIQPAELGDSAMYLCASSSPSGGRPEAFFGQGTRLTVV.

The chain combines TRBV4-2 with TRBJ2-1; 7 positions agree with TRBD2. V gave up 0 bases and J gave up 2 bases; unmatched junction bases: 4. The germline V gene encodes CDR1 LGHNA and CDR2 YNFKEQ. This CDR3 contains 16 residues. This CDR3 reads CASSQDPGGTYNEQFF. The CDR3 DNA sequence: TGTGCCAGCAGCCAAGATCCGGGAGGAACCTACAATGAGCAGTTCTTC.